This T cell receptor (beta chain) was documented in a study of blood T cell repertoires in COVID-19. At the level of the study: Material from acute and convalescent COVID-19 was sourced from the United States, Italy and Spain. T cells, B-cell-depleted T cells, or PBMCs supplied cDNA or gDNA.

The CDR3 runs to 12 residues. CDR1 is LGHDT and CDR2 is YNNKEL in the germline V gene (reference sequence). V was cut by 0 bases and J by 4 bases, with 4 bases left in between. Per the original data handling: Reference gene primer amplification yielded estimated nucleated cell counts. TCRdb's table, derived via immunoSEQ multiplex PCR, lists solely in-frame clones and lacks some. V, J and clone size are taken as reported in that table, and D and trimming were inferred from the DNA itself. The sample contains 90,000 to 120,000 clones, 69% of which appear only once. The sequenced sample was peripheral blood. The rearrangement links TRBV3-1 (or the pseudogene TRBV3-2) to TRBJ2-7; D unresolved. The TCR comes from a man at least 80 years old with acute or convalescent COVID-19. Here the CDR3 reads CASSQDTYEQYF. The CDR3 DNA sequence: TGTGCCAGCAGCCAAGATACTTACGAGCAGTACTTC.